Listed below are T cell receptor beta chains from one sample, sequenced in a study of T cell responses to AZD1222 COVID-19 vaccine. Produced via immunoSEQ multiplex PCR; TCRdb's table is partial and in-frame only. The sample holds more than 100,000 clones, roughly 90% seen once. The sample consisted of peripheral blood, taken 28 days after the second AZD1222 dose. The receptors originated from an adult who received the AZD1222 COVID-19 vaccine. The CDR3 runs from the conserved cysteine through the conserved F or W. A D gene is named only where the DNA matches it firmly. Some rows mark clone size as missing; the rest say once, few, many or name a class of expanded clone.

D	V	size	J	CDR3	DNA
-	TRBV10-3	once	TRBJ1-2	CAISESMTAYGYTF	TGTGCCATCAGTGAGTCGATGACAGCCTATGGCTACACCTTC
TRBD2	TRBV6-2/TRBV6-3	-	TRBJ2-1	CASTPGLAGPYNEQFF	TGTGCCAGCACCCCTGGACTAGCGGGTCCCTACAATGAGCAGTTCTTC
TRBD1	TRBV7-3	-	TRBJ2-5	CASSPQTGGVGTQYF	TGTGCCAGCAGCCCTCAGACAGGGGGCGTGGGGACCCAGTACTTC
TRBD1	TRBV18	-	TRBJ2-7	CASRAGTGGDEQYF	TGTGCCAGCCGCGCCGGGACAGGGGGGGACGAGCAGTACTTC
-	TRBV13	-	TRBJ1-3	CASSLRAGLAGNTIYF	TGTGCCAGCAGCTTACGGGCAGGGCTTGCTGGAAACACCATATATTTT
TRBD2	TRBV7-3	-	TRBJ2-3	CASSLEAGGSTDTQYF	TGTGCCAGCAGCTTAGAAGCGGGGGGTTCCACAGATACGCAGTATTTT
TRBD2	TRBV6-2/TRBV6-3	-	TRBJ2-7	CAASRSRTSGGLAGAVGYEQYF	TGTGCCGCCAGCCGAAGTCGGACTAGCGGGGGGTTGGCGGGGGCGGTTGGCTACGAGCAGTACTTC
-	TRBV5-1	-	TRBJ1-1	CASSPQASNTEAFF	TGCGCCAGCAGCCCCCAGGCCTCCAATACTGAAGCTTTCTTT
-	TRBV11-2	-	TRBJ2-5	CASSLEYTREETQYF	TGTGCCAGCAGCTTAGAGTACACGAGGGAAGAGACCCAGTACTTC
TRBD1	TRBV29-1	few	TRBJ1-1	CSVNRGGNTEAFF	TGCAGCGTCAACAGGGGGGGGAACACTGAAGCTTTCTTT
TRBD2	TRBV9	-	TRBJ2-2	CASSPQAGGPTGELFF	TGTGCCAGCAGCCCTCAAGCGGGGGGGCCCACCGGGGAGCTGTTTTTT
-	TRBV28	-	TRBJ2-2	CASSLGKGGTGELFF	TGTGCCAGCAGTTTGGGGAAGGGAGGAACCGGGGAGCTGTTTTTT
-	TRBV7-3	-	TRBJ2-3	CASSLTSGRTTDTQYF	TGTGCCAGCAGCTTAACGTCGGGACGGACTACAGATACGCAGTATTTT
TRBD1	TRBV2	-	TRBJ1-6	CASRDRQSSYNSPLHF	TGTGCCAGCAGGGACAGGCAAAGCTCCTATAATTCACCCCTCCACTTT
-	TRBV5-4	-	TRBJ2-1	CASSFGGEQFF	TGTGCCAGCAGCTTCGGAGGCGAGCAGTTCTTC
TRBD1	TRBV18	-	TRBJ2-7	CASSRGTGPYEQYF	TGTGCCAGCTCACGAGGGACAGGGCCCTACGAGCAGTACTTC
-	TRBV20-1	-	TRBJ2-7	CSASGPRTYQYF	TGCAGTGCTAGTGGACCCAGGACGTATCAGTACTTC
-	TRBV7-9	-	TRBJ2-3	CASSLQSVPTDTQYF	TGTGCCAGCAGCTTACAGTCTGTCCCTACAGATACGCAGTATTTT
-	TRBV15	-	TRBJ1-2	CATSRDRAKEGYTF	TGTGCCACCAGCAGAGACAGGGCTAAGGAGGGCTACACCTTC
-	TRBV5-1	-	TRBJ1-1	CASSSGLKGNFEAFF	TGCGCCAGCAGCTCGGGTCTGAAGGGGAACTTCGAAGCTTTCTTT
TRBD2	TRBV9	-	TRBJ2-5	CASSVGFGGAGETQYF	TGTGCCAGCAGCGTAGGGTTCGGGGGGGCTGGAGAGACCCAGTACTTC
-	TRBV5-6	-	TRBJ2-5	CASSLVSSGETQYF	TGTGCCAGCAGCTTGGTTTCGAGCGGGGAGACCCAGTACTTC
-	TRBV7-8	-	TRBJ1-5	CASSAGFQPQHF	TGTGCCAGCAGCGCAGGGTTTCAGCCCCAGCATTTT
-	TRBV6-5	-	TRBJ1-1	CASSLLTEFSEAFF	TGTGCCAGCAGCCTCTTAACCGAGTTCTCTGAAGCTTTCTTT
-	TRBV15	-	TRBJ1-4	CATSRDFRRVLFF	TGTGCCACCAGCAGAGATTTTAGAAGGGTTTTGTTTTTT
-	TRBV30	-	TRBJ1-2	CAWRRDYGYTF	TGTGCCTGGAGGCGGGACTATGGCTACACCTTC
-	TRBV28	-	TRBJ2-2	CASSFGPTTGELFF	TGTGCCAGCAGTTTTGGTCCTACCACCGGGGAGCTGTTTTTT
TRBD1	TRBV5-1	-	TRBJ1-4	CASSTRGAEKLFF	TGCGCCAGCAGCACCAGGGGGGCGGAAAAACTGTTTTTT
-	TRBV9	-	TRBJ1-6	CASSVFLGSPLHF	TGTGCCAGCAGCGTATTTCTGGGATCACCCCTCCACTTT
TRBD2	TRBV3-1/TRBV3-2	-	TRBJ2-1	CASSTLAGMQFF	TGTGCCAGCAGCACACTAGCGGGCATGCAGTTCTTC
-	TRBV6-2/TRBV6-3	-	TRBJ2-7	CASSYAMGGQYF	TGTGCCAGCAGTTACGCCATGGGGGGGCAGTACTTC
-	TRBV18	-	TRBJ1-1	CASSPQEQGSEAFF	TGTGCCAGCTCACCACAGGAACAGGGCTCTGAAGCTTTCTTT
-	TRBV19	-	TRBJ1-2	CASSTPRPNYGYTF	TGTGCCAGTAGTACCCCGCGGCCTAACTATGGCTACACCTTC
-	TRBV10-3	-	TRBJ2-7	CAISGERAPREQYF	TGTGCCATCAGTGGGGAGCGGGCCCCCCGCGAGCAGTACTTC
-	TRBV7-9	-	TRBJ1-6	CASSLQGNNSPLHF	TGTGCCAGCAGCTTACAGGGGAATAATTCACCCCTCCACTTT
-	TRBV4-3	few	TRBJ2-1	CASSQVYNEQFF	TGCGCCAGCAGCCAAGTCTACAATGAGCAGTTCTTC
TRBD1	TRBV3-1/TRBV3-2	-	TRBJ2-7	CASSQGWDRVSYEQYF	TGTGCCAGCAGCCAAGGCTGGGACAGGGTATCCTACGAGCAGTACTTC
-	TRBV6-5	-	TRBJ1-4	CASGAREYEKLFF	TGTGCCAGTGGAGCCAGGGAGTATGAAAAACTGTTTTTT
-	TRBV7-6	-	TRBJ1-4	CASSLAGQGGEKLFF	TGTGCCAGCAGCTTAGCAGGGCAGGGTGGTGAAAAACTGTTTTTT
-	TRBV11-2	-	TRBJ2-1	CASSLGGSYNEQFF	TGTGCCAGCAGCTTGGGGGGCTCCTACAATGAGCAGTTCTTC
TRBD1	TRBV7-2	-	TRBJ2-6	CASSLVGGRSGANVLTF	TGTGCCAGCAGCTTAGTAGGGGGCCGCTCTGGGGCCAACGTCCTGACTTTC
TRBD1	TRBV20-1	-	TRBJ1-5	CSASFRSAGGTEPQHF	TGCAGTGCTAGTTTTAGATCGGCAGGGGGCACCGAGCCCCAGCATTTT
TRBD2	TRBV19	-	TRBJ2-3	CASSRGLAEGTDTQYF	TGTGCCAGTAGTAGGGGACTAGCGGAGGGCACAGATACGCAGTATTTT
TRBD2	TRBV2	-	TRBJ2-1	CASRAREVAGGPYNEQFF	TGTGCCAGCAGAGCCCGGGAGGTAGCGGGGGGCCCCTACAATGAGCAGTTCTTC
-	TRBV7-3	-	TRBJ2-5	CASSFSAAGETQYF	TGTGCCAGCAGCTTTTCTGCGGCTGGGGAGACCCAGTACTTC
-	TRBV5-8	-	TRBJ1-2	CASSLAGPKWGYTF	TGTGCCAGCAGCTTGGCTGGCCCAAAGTGGGGCTACACCTTC
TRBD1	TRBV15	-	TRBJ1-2	CATSRGQGGGDGYTF	TGTGCCACCAGCAGAGGACAGGGGGGCGGAGATGGCTACACCTTC
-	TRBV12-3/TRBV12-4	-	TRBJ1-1	CASSLRGGTEAFF	TGTGCCAGCAGTCTCAGGGGCGGCACTGAAGCTTTCTTT
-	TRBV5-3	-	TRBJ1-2	CARSSCRGQNYGYTF	TGTGCCAGAAGCTCTTGCAGGGGCCAGAACTATGGCTACACCTTC
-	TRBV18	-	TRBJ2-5	CASSPGIQETQYF	TGTGCCAGCTCACCGGGGATCCAAGAGACCCAGTACTTC
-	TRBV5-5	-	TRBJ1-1	CASSLQRMNTEAFF	TGTGCCAGCAGCTTACAAAGGATGAACACTGAAGCTTTCTTT